This T cell receptor (beta chain) is drawn from a study of blood T cell repertoires in COVID-19 (dated by TCRdb to the early 2020s). With regard to the full study: Collaborator samples came from the United States, Italy and Spain and covered acute and convalescent phases of COVID-19. The prospective study material was composed of cDNA or gDNA derived from T cells, B-cell-depleted T cells, or PBMCs. The samples were drawn from the first 160 participants of the ongoing ImmuneRACE study and from some 1,300 subjects provided by 6 global collaborators. Sample metadata almost always included a de-identified subject ID, COVID-19 status, age in years and sex. A freely available public database, intended as a resource for researchers studying the immune response to SARS-CoV-2, is where the repertoires were released. The dataset comprised deeply sampled blood TCRbeta repertoires from subjects exposed to, actively infected with, or recovered from COVID-19. HLA class I and class II types, where available, came from metadata supplied by the sample provider rather than from assay-based typing. General findings and caveats noted by the study authors: How much clinical and demographic metadata was included differed by source and by participant, and the metadata was provided uncurated.

The CDR3 spans 14 residues, from the cysteine through the phenylalanine. The sequence is cut down to CDR3 DNA, 42 bases in frame from base 1. CDR1 MDHEN and CDR2 SYDVKM are derived from the germline V gene. V trim: 6 bases; J trim: 3 bases; unmatched bases: 6. Details on this clone: The clone's antigen remains unknown. Per-base qualities were not stored, and no clone one base away is much larger.

TCRbeta CDR3 regions were amplified from genomic DNA by means of the immunoSEQ Assay, a bias-controlled multiplex PCR. In the original analysis: The number of nucleated cells in each sample was estimated by amplification of reference gene primers within the assay. Sequence reads were collapsed and filtered to measure the absolute abundance of every unique TCRbeta CDR3 rearrangement. For each sample, productive Simpson clonality was calculated as the square root of Simpson's diversity index across productive rearrangements. The table comes from immuneACCESS by way of TCRdb, which keeps in-frame sequences with V and J called. Part of the clones is missing from these tables; in studies checked, under half for an unresolved V gene and the rest for unknown reasons. V and J calls and clone size are as listed in that table; D and trimming were resolved from the DNA. The sample yields about 140,000 clones; over 70% were counted once. Clones ranked in the top ten supply around 1.8% of the sample.

The collaborating institutions used their own protocols to collect whole blood in K2EDTA tubes. For TCRbeta analysis, collaborators shipped samples in one of three forms: frozen whole blood, isolated PBMCs, or DNA extracted from either of those sample types. This clonotype originated in a woman aged 60-75 years with acute or convalescent COVID-19. The chain employs TRBV28 and TRBJ2-7; 9 bases in the junction line up with TRBD1. The sample comprised peripheral blood. Read as DNA, the sequence is TGTGCCAGCAGAAGACCGGGACAGGGCTACGAGCAGTACTTC. Its protein reads: CASRRPGQGYEQYF.